This note documents a single T cell receptor beta chain sequence. Assignment of participants to cohorts was predicated upon participant-reported clinical history. Two consecutive negative NP/OP PCR tests, clearance, or resolved symptoms defined Cohort 3 recovery. This sample was included in a study of blood T cell repertoires in COVID-19. On the study more broadly: The United States, Italy and Spain were the sources of the acute and convalescent COVID-19 samples. T cells, B-cell-depleted T cells, or PBMCs supplied cDNA or gDNA.

The protocol was immunoSEQ multiplex PCR, while the TCRdb copy is restricted to in-frame clones and leaves out a portion. The table records 250,000 to 350,000 clones, roughly 90% of them present only once. The length of the CDR3 is 16 residues. Germline assignment: CDR1 SGHNT and CDR2 YYREEE (reference sequence). V trimming: 4 bases; J trimming: 0 bases; junction bases outside the gene matches: 7. The source is a woman aged 25-40 years who had recovered from COVID-19. The sequenced material came from PBMCs or T cells enriched from blood (not recorded which). J is TRBJ2-5 and V is TRBV5-4; 9 bases align to TRBD2. CDR3 protein: CASSLGLAGNQETQYF. CDR3 in DNA: TGTGCCAGCAGCCTGGGGCTAGCGGGAAACCAAGAGACCCAGTACTTC.